The 22 T cell receptor beta chains below all came from one sample that was sequenced in a study of T-cell reconstitution after alpha-beta-depleted transplantation in children. Unique molecular identifiers featured in how the TCRbeta library was prepared. MiXCR was run by TCRdb on the PCR reads, yielding one entry per CDR3 protein. The table includes a few hundred thousand distinct CDR3 sequences, 10% to 15% detected once. Sequencing used PBMCs, obtained from the stem cell graft. These receptor sequences come from a human donor who donated a stem cell graft to a child with Fanconi anemia.

Turning to this clonotype: Germline and junction disagree at one end, which may indicate a read error. The chain has TRBV3-1 and TRBJ2-7; the D is unclear. CDR3 length: 17 amino acids. Per the germline V gene, CDR1 is LGHDT and CDR2 is YNNKEL (reference sequence). The CDR3 DNA reads as TGTGCCACCAGCCAAGAGATTGGGCTAGAAAACCCCTACGAGCAGTACTTC. Its protein is CATSQEIGLENPYEQYF.

The J gene is TRBJ1-5, the V gene TRBV5-1; no clear D gene. Trimming removed 0 bases from V and 4 bases from J, with 11 bases in between. The CDR3 contains 15 residues. Per germline, CDR1 SGHRS and CDR2 YFSETQ. DNA of the CDR3: TGCGCCAGCAGCTTGGGAGGGATGGAGAATCAGCCCCAGCATTTT. This translates into CASSLGGMENQPQHF.

For the CDR3, the DNA is TGCAGCGTTGCGGGAGGGGGTAGTCCAGATACGCAGTATTTT. It codes for CSVAGGGSPDTQYF. The V call is TRBV29-1, the J call TRBJ2-3; 8 nucleotides match TRBD2. Trimming at V came to 4 bases and at J to 4 bases, leaving 7 bases not matched to a gene. Germline assignment: CDR1 SQVTM and CDR2 ANQGSEA. This CDR3 region has 14 residues.

Only a few counts were recorded for this clonotype. The chain joins TRBV11-2 to TRBJ1-1, with 7 bases aligning to TRBD1. Germline V lookup: CDR1 SGHAT, CDR2 FQNNGV. J lost 5 bases, V lost 5 bases, and 8 bases had no gene match. The CDR3 has 14 residues. This chain's CDR3 is CASSREGAGTEAFF. The CDR3, as DNA: TGTGCCAGCAGCAGGGAGGGGGCAGGAACTGAAGCTTTCTTT.

This clonotype was picked up a small number of times. This sequence joins TRBV10-3 and TRBJ2-1; TRBD2 matches at 11 bases. J lost 4 bases, V lost 6 bases, and 5 bases had no gene match. Germline CDR1 is ENHRY and CDR2 is SYGVKD. The CDR3 spans 15 residues. CDR3 protein: CAIRDSGGGYNEQFF. DNA of the CDR3: TGTGCCATCAGGGATAGCGGGGGGGGATACAATGAGCAGTTCTTC.

This clonotype was seen ten or more times. The rearrangement links TRBV7-7 to TRBJ1-1; D is unclear. V was shortened by 1 base and J by 1 base, with 4 bases between the two germline ends. Germline lookup yields CDR1 SSHAT and CDR2 FNYEAQ (reference sequence). This CDR3 is 13 amino acids long. The CDR3 sequence: CASSLDKNTEAFF. In nucleotides, the CDR3 is TGTGCCAGCAGCTTAGACAAGAACACTGAAGCTTTCTTT.

This clonotype was counted only a few times. This rearrangement joins TRBV20-1 to TRBJ1-1, with D tentatively TRBD1 (6 bases). This CDR3 region has 14 residues. Trimming removed 2 bases from V and 1 base from J, with 11 bases in between. Germline V gives CDR1 DFQATT, CDR2 SNEGSKA (reference sequence). CDR3 bases: TGCAGTGCTAGATGGGGGGCCACGAACACTGAAGCTTTCTTT. This sequence encodes CSARWGATNTEAFF.

This clonotype appeared many times. The rearrangement uses TRBV6-1 and TRBJ2-7; maybe TRBD2 (5 bases). This CDR3 has 13 amino acids. Trimming pared 8 bases from V and 5 bases from J, leaving 16 bases between. In germline, CDR1 is MNHNS, CDR2 SASEGT. CDR3 DNA: TGTGCCAGCGGGAACCGAGGGCGCAACGAGCAGTACTTC. Encoded protein: CASGNRGRNEQYF.

This clonotype has at least ten counts. This rearrangement joins TRBV5-1 to TRBJ2-7; D is perhaps TRBD1 (6 bases). The V gene lost 4 bases and the J gene lost 5 bases, with 16 bases spanning the gap. The CDR3 has 14 amino acids. The V gene's germline CDR1 is SGHRS and CDR2 YFSETQ. The CDR3 reads CASSPQGRVDEQYF. The CDR3, as DNA: TGCGCCAGCAGCCCACAGGGCCGGGTGGACGAGCAGTACTTC.

This clonotype was counted between two and nine times. V and J are TRBV29-1 and TRBJ1-5; D is unclear. V was cut by 6 bases and J by 7 bases, with 16 bases left in between. CDR3 size: 13 residues. Germline lookup yields CDR1 SQVTM and CDR2 ANQGSEA. Written as DNA, the CDR3 is TGCAGCGTGGGCAGCGGCGATGGGCAGCCCCAGCATTTT. It encodes CSVGSGDGQPQHF.

The chain employs TRBV7-9 and TRBJ2-4, with 7 bases that match TRBD1. V dropped 5 bases and J dropped 8; count of bases not matched to a gene: 9. Germline CDR1 reads SEHNR; CDR2 reads FQNEAQ (reference sequence). This CDR3 is built from 14 residues. The CDR3 sequence is CASSRTGRGDIQYF. The CDR3 DNA reads TGTGCCAGCAGCCGGACAGGTCGAGGGGACATTCAGTACTTC.

J is TRBJ2-7 and V is TRBV12-3 or TRBV12-4; 8 bases are shared with TRBD1. The CDR3 covers 15 residues. V lost 2 bases and J lost 1; bases outside the gene matches: 4. The CDR3 reads CASSLTQGVSYEQYF. In nucleotides, the CDR3 is TGTGCCAGCAGTTTAACACAGGGGGTATCCTACGAGCAGTACTTC.

The chain recombines TRBV7-2 with TRBJ2-7; 7 nucleotides line up with TRBD2. Germline loops: CDR1 SGHTA, CDR2 FQGNSA. V was pared by 4 bases and J by 4 bases, with 7 bases of the junction left unmatched. The CDR3 loop spans 14 amino acids. For the CDR3, the DNA is TGTGCCAGCAGCTATGTAGCGGGCAATTACGAGCAGTACTTC. Its protein product is CASSYVAGNYEQYF.

The chain recombines TRBV12-3 or TRBV12-4 with TRBJ2-3, with 7 nucleotides matching TRBD2. V dropped 6 bases and J dropped 5; count of bases not matched to a gene: 14. There are 16 residues in the CDR3. The CDR3 DNA follows: TGTGCCAGCAGAAGCCCTCGAAGCGGGGCGCTAGATACGCAGTATTTT. It specifies CASRSPRSGALDTQYF.

This clonotype has more than one count but fewer than ten. This chain joins TRBV5-1 and TRBJ1-2, with 7 nucleotides matching TRBD1. Trimming cost V 5 bases and J 5 bases; bases outside gene matches: 9. This CDR3 has 14 amino acids. Per the germline V gene, CDR1 is SGHRS and CDR2 is YFSETQ. The CDR3 sequence: CASRSTGDWYGYTF. The CDR3 bases are TGCGCCAGCAGGTCAACAGGGGATTGGTATGGCTACACCTTC.

This clonotype occurred many times. The V and J genes are TRBV20-1 and TRBJ2-2; D not resolved. Germline V CDR1 and CDR2: DFQATT, SNEGSKA (reference sequence). The germline V and J ends were trimmed by 2 bases and 3 bases, with 7 bases remaining between them. The CDR3 is 13 amino acids. The DNA of the CDR3 is TGCAGTGCTAGAAGCGTAGACACCGGGGAGCTGTTTTTT. Translated: CSARSVDTGELFF.

The gene calls are TRBV5-1 and TRBJ2-1, with a possible D match to TRBD2 (6 bases). V was trimmed by 7 bases and J by 7 bases, leaving 15 bases between them. Germline CDR1 and CDR2: SGHRS and YFSETQ. The CDR3 runs to 13 residues. The CDR3 DNA sequence: TGCGCCAGCTATGTGGGAGGTGAGAATGAGCAGTTCTTC. The encoded protein is CASYVGGENEQFF.

CDR3 in DNA: TGTGCCAGCAGTTACGAAATGGGGGCAACCTACAATGAGCAGTTCTTC. The encoded protein is CASSYEMGATYNEQFF. V and J are TRBV6-2 or TRBV6-3 and TRBJ2-1; the D gene is possibly TRBD1 (6 bases). V dropped 2 bases and J dropped 2 bases, with 13 bases sitting between them. The CDR3 spans 16 residues. Germline-derived CDR1 and CDR2 are MNHEY and SVGEGT.

This clonotype was seen only a few times. This sequence joins TRBV12-3 or TRBV12-4 and TRBJ1-2; D may be TRBD1 (5 bases). V lost 6 bases and J lost 7, with 15 bases in between. CDR3 length: 13 residues. The CDR3 protein is CASSPARGGGYTF. The CDR3 DNA reads TGTGCCAGCAGCCCCGCAAGGGGAGGTGGCTACACCTTC.

This clonotype has a count of ten or more. This rearrangement joins TRBV27 to TRBJ2-3; 14 positions match TRBD2. J gave up 7 bases and V 6 bases, and 6 bases lay outside the gene matches. Germline V gives CDR1 MNHEY, CDR2 SMNVEV (reference sequence). The CDR3 totals 15 residues. CDR3 nucleotide sequence: TGTGCCAGCAGCCATGGGACTAGCGGGGGAAATACGCAGTATTTT. Translation: CASSHGTSGGNTQYF.

The sample holds a few counts of this clonotype. This chain connects TRBV20-1 to TRBJ2-2, with 9 bases matching TRBD1. After removal of 3 bases from V and 6 bases from J, the junction contained 8 bases not matched to a gene. The CDR3 extends over 15 amino acids. The germline gives CDR1 DFQATT, CDR2 SNEGSKA (reference sequence). The CDR3 is CSASGGQGRAGELFF. Written as DNA, the CDR3 is TGCAGTGCTAGTGGAGGACAGGGGAGGGCCGGGGAGCTGTTTTTT.

This clonotype was detected ten times or more. The rearrangement links TRBV12-3 or TRBV12-4 to TRBJ1-5; 9 bases line up with TRBD1. The junction had 5 bases not matched to a gene; V was cut back by 6 bases and J by 5 bases. The CDR3 totals 14 residues. CDR3 nucleotide sequence: TGTGCCAGCAGGCGGACAGGGGTTGATCAGCCCCAGCATTTT. It codes for CASRRTGVDQPQHF.